This passage covers 24 T cell receptor beta chains from one sample sequenced in a study of T cell repertoires in cytomegalovirus infection. MiXCR, run by TCRdb on the reads, gives a single entry per CDR3 protein. The sample records about 890,000 distinct CDR3 sequences, 30% to 40% being singletons. No antigen is known for these receptors. The source was cultured CD8+ T cells from PBMCs, collected from culture after CMV antigen stimulation. These receptors were obtained from a human donor in good health (CMV status not recorded). Some clones in this sample may be carry-over from other donors' samples.

This chain connects TRBV4-3 to TRBJ2-7; D perhaps matches TRBD2 (7 bases). Between the trimmed V and J ends, which lost 0 bases and 7 bases, there was a span of 25 bases. The CDR3 sequence is 18 residues long. In germline, CDR1 is LGHNA, CDR2 YSLEER. The CDR3 reads CASSQDPRAGAPGSEQYF. CDR3 bases: TGCGCCAGCAGCCAAGATCCCCGGGCGGGGGCCCCAGGTAGTGAGCAGTACTTC.

This clonotype was counted many times. The chain is built from TRBV7-9 and TRBJ2-3; D is unclear. V was trimmed by 4 bases and J by 4 bases, leaving 18 bases between them. This CDR3 comprises 16 residues. The V gene's germline CDR1 is SEHNR and CDR2 FQNEAQ (reference sequence). CDR3: CASSSRDTDSPDTQYF. The CDR3 region has the DNA TGTGCCAGCAGCTCTCGAGACACCGATAGCCCAGATACGCAGTATTTT.

Notes on this clonotype: An end of the junction differs from the germline gene, which may be a read error. The J gene is TRBJ2-5, the V gene TRBV6-5; 7 nucleotides agree with TRBD1. CDR3 size: 17 residues. Per the germline V gene, CDR1 is MNHEY and CDR2 is SVGAGI. CDR3 DNA: TGTGCTAGCAGTGAAAAACACAGGGGTGGGCTCCAAGAGACCCAGTACTTC. Encoded protein: CASSEKHRGGLQETQYF.

Ten or more counts support this clonotype. The chain combines TRBV7-3 with TRBJ2-1, with 11 nucleotides matching TRBD2. The V segment lost 1 base and the J segment 4 bases; nucleotides outside the gene matches: 0. The CDR3 runs to 15 residues. Germline V gives CDR1 SGHTA, CDR2 FQGTGA. In DNA, the CDR3 is TGTGCCAGCAGCTTAATAGCGGGGGGGTACAATGAGCAGTTCTTC. It codes for CASSLIAGGYNEQFF.

V usage is TRBV15 and J usage is TRBJ2-2; 7 nucleotides line up with TRBD2. Germline lookup yields CDR1 LNHNV and CDR2 YYDKDF (reference sequence). CDR3 length equals 16 residues. V was clipped by 0 bases and J by 5 bases; unmatched bases: 6. As DNA, the CDR3 is TGTGCCACCAGCAGAGATTACGGGGAGGGGACCGGGGAGCTGTTTTTT. As protein: CATSRDYGEGTGELFF. Supplemented by reference TRBV15 and TRBJ2-2, the full variable domain reads DAMVIQNPRYQVTQFGKPVTLSCSQTLNHNVMYWYQQKSSQAPKLLFHYYDKDFNNEADTPDNFQSRRPNTSFCFLDIRSPGLGDTAMYLCATSRDYGEGTGELFFGEGSRLTVL.

The CDR3 loop reads CATSGGHEQYF. The DNA of the CDR3 is TGTGCCACTTCAGGGGGCCACGAGCAGTACTTC. The genes are TRBV12-3 or TRBV12-4 and TRBJ2-7, with 8 positions matching TRBD1. The length of the CDR3 is 11 residues. The J segment lost 5 bases and the V segment lost 10 bases, leaving 4 bases of the junction unmatched.

The table lists this clonotype with a few counts. The DNA of the CDR3 is TGTGCCAGTATAGGAGGAGGCGTCACAGATACGCAGTATTTT. This codes for CASIGGGVTDTQYF. The chain has TRBV19 and TRBJ2-3; possibly TRBD2 for D (5 bases). Trimming removed 7 bases from V and 2 bases from J, with 13 bases in between. The CDR3 covers 14 residues. CDR1 and CDR2 (germline): LNHDA, SQIVND (reference sequence).

This clonotype was seen a handful of times. The CDR3 DNA reads TGTGCCAGCAGCTCGTCCACCGGGACTAGCATCCACGAGCAGTACTTC. Residues: CASSSSTGTSIHEQYF. The gene calls are TRBV7-9 and TRBJ2-7, with 9 bases that match TRBD2. The V gene's germline CDR1 is SEHNR and CDR2 FQNEAQ (reference sequence). V shed 4 bases, J shed 5 bases, and the junction held 12 bases outside the gene matches. CDR3 length: 16 amino acids.

This chain links TRBV3-1 with TRBJ2-1, with D possibly TRBD2 on 5 matching bases. The CDR3 contains 15 residues. Per the germline V gene, CDR1 is LGHDT and CDR2 is YNNKEL (reference sequence). With 7 bases removed from V and 7 bases from J, the gap between germline ends came to 20 bases. CDR3 coding DNA: TGTGCCAGCAAAACCGACGGTGGGAGTACAAATGAGCAGTTCTTC. This gives the protein CASKTDGGSTNEQFF.

The gene calls are TRBV29-1 and TRBJ1-2; no clear D. The V and J ends lost 6 bases and 0 bases respectively, with 8 bases between them. Germline V CDR1 and CDR2: SQVTM, ANQGSEA. This CDR3 spans 12 amino acids. The CDR3 spells CSVDISNYGYTF. DNA of the CDR3: TGCAGCGTCGACATCTCTAACTATGGCTACACCTTC.

The chain couples TRBV19 to TRBJ2-7; TRBD1 aligns across 7 bases. Germline trimming cut 5 bases from V and 5 bases from J; bases unmatched to any gene: 12. CDR3 length: 15 amino acids. Germline CDR1 is LNHDA and CDR2 is SQIVND (reference sequence). In nucleotides, the CDR3 is TGTGCCAGTAGTGCCACAGGGGCCACCGTCGACGAGCAGTACTTC. This translates into CASSATGATVDEQYF.

The chain recombines TRBV5-1 with TRBJ1-1; D is ambiguous. The CDR3 runs to 19 residues. V was trimmed by 5 bases and J by 0 bases, leaving 26 bases between them. Per the germline V gene, CDR1 is SGHRS and CDR2 is YFSETQ. CDR3 residues: CASRAPGQVGLGVNTEAFF. DNA of the CDR3: TGCGCCAGCAGGGCCCCGGGTCAAGTCGGTCTCGGGGTGAACACTGAAGCTTTCTTT.

This chain connects TRBV7-2 to TRBJ1-5; tentative D call: TRBD1 (6 bases). In germline, CDR1 is SGHTA, CDR2 FQGNSA. The germline V and J ends were trimmed by 1 base and 3 bases, with 10 bases remaining between them. The CDR3 loop spans 15 amino acids. As DNA, the CDR3 is TGTGCCAGCAGCTTAGTGGACAGTACCAATCAGCCCCAGCATTTT. Protein sequence: CASSLVDSTNQPQHF.

The chain uses TRBV29-1 and TRBJ1-5; 9 bases are a match to TRBD1. The CDR3 is made up of 12 amino acids. V was pared by 6 bases and J by 7 bases, with 4 bases of the junction left unmatched. Per the germline V gene, CDR1 is SQVTM and CDR2 is ANQGSEA. The CDR3 DNA sequence: TGCAGCGTAGCGACAGGGGGGCAGCCCCAGCATTTT. This encodes CSVATGGQPQHF.

Ten or more counts support this clonotype. The genes are TRBV7-9 and TRBJ1-1; perhaps TRBD1 as D (6 bases). The CDR3 is 12 amino acids. The V gene's germline CDR1 is SEHNR and CDR2 FQNEAQ (reference sequence). Trimming shortened V by 1 base and J by 7 bases, and 7 bases separated the two germline ends. CDR3 amino acids: CASSLGQVEAFF. Written as DNA, the CDR3 is TGTGCCAGCAGCTTAGGACAGGTTGAAGCTTTCTTT.

This chain uses TRBV7-9 with TRBJ1-2; 9 bases are a match to TRBD1. Looked up from germline, CDR1 is SEHNR and CDR2 is FQNEAQ (reference sequence). The J segment lost 4 bases and the V segment lost 4 bases, leaving 1 base of the junction unmatched. The CDR3 sequence is 13 residues long. CDR3 sequence reads: CASSWGQGYGYTF. CDR3 nucleotide sequence: TGTGCCAGCAGCTGGGGACAGGGCTATGGCTACACCTTC.

This clonotype was seen many times. The chain links TRBV7-9 to TRBJ2-1; TRBD2 matches 9 bases. V shed 5 bases and J 5 bases; nucleotides not matched to a gene: 16. The germline gives CDR1 SEHNR, CDR2 FQNEAQ (reference sequence). This CDR3 comprises 18 residues. The CDR3 nucleotides read TGTGCCAGCAGCAAACGGGAAGATAGCGGGGGTACTCACAATGAGCAGTTCTTC. Its protein product is CASSKREDSGGTHNEQFF. Combining the CDR3 with reference TRBV7-9 and TRBJ2-1 gives the whole variable domain DTGVSQNPRHKITKRGQNVTFRCDPISEHNRLYWYRQTLGQGPEFLTYFQNEAQLEKSRLLSDRFSAERPKGSFSTLEIQRTEQGDSAMYLCASSKREDSGGTHNEQFFGPGTRLTVL.

The J gene is TRBJ2-7, the V gene TRBV3-1; D unclear. V was shortened by 4 bases and J by 3 bases, with 7 bases between the two germline ends. The CDR3 contains 12 residues. CDR1 and CDR2 from the germline V gene are LGHDT and YNNKEL (reference sequence). The CDR3 here is CASSPHFYEQYF. The CDR3 DNA sequence: TGTGCCAGCAGCCCCCATTTCTACGAGCAGTACTTC.

This clonotype appeared many times. The rearrangement uses TRBV7-2 and TRBJ1-1; D remains unclear. Germline-derived CDR1 and CDR2 are SGHTA and FQGNSA. The CDR3 has 13 residues. The V end was cut by 0 bases, the J end by 8 bases, with 10 bases between. In nucleotides, the CDR3 is TGTGCCAGCAGCTTAGCTTTCGTCTCAGAAGCTTTCTTT. Its translation: CASSLAFVSEAFF.

This chain uses TRBV6-2 or TRBV6-3 with TRBJ2-1; 10 bases map to TRBD2. The length of the CDR3 is 15 residues. Germline V gene sequence: CDR1 MNHEY, CDR2 SVGEGT. The trim removed 6 bases at V and 3 bases at J, leaving 5 bases unmatched. This CDR3 reads CASRGGLAIYNEQFF. The DNA for the CDR3 is TGTGCCAGCAGAGGGGGACTAGCGATCTACAATGAGCAGTTCTTC.

This clonotype was observed many times. The chain links TRBV7-2 to TRBJ1-5; 8 nucleotides agree with TRBD1. The CDR3 sequence is 16 residues long. Germline loops: CDR1 SGHTA, CDR2 FQGNSA. After removal of 5 bases from V and 1 base from J, the junction contained 7 bases not matched to a gene. CDR3 loop: CASSPRGRDSNQPQHF. Written as DNA, the CDR3 is TGTGCCAGCAGCCCCAGGGGGCGGGACAGCAATCAGCCCCAGCATTTT.

V and J are TRBV9 and TRBJ1-2, with 9 bases aligning to TRBD1. Germline V gene data show CDR1 as SGDLS and CDR2 as YYNGEE. The CDR3 has 15 amino acids. V shed 4 bases and J 4 bases; nucleotides not matched to a gene: 8. CDR3 in amino acids: CASSPPPTGGYGYTF. The CDR3 DNA is TGTGCCAGCAGCCCCCCCCCGACAGGGGGCTATGGCTACACCTTC.

A word on this clonotype: At one end, the junction sequence differs from germline, possibly due to a read error. The chain links TRBV4-1 to TRBJ1-4, with D hard to call. Germline CDR1 and CDR2: MGHRA and YSYEKL. The CDR3 is 14 residues long. CDR3 protein: CANSPTALGEKLFF. CDR3 DNA: TGCGCCAACAGCCCCACCGCCCTGGGGGAAAAACTGTTTTTT.

J is TRBJ2-1 and V is TRBV12-3 or TRBV12-4, with TRBD2 matching 9 bases. The CDR3 is 14 amino acids. V shed 8 bases, J shed 1 base, and the junction held 3 bases outside the gene matches. CDR3 loop: CASGGGASYNEQFF. CDR3 DNA: TGTGCCAGCGGCGGGGGGGCGTCCTACAATGAGCAGTTCTTC.